The clone carrying this TCR beta chain appeared many times. Its antigen is undetermined. From germline, CDR1 is MGHDK and CDR2 SYGVNS. The CDR3 has 17 amino acids. V gave up 6 bases and J gave up 0 bases; unmatched junction bases: 10. The sample is drawn from a study of blood T cells in healthy people across ages. Broader study findings: Total diversity from one million sequenced T cells was likely underestimated.

Combining a sample-barcoded 5' primer with a J-beta primer mix, a second PCR ran for roughly 7 to 11 cycles. TCRdb ran MiXCR on the 5' RACE reads and lists one entry per CDR3 protein. This sample carries more than 800,000 distinct CDR3 sequences, more than 25% of them seen once, and the ten largest clones take around a sixth. This receptor was obtained from a woman of 80 years or more in good health. Sample: blood. The rearrangement links TRBV25-1 to TRBJ1-4, with 7 bases matching TRBD1. The CDR3: CASSSSGQSATNEKLFF. In DNA form, the CDR3 reads TGTGCCAGCAGCTCGTCGGGACAGTCTGCAACTAATGAAAAACTGTTTTTT. Based on the CDR3 plus reference TRBV25-1 and TRBJ1-4, the full variable domain is EADIYQTPRYLVIGTGKKITLECSQTMGHDKMYWYQQDPGMELHLIHYSYGVNSTEKGDLSSESTVSRIRTEHFPLTLESARPSHTSQYLCASSSSGQSATNEKLFFGSGTQLSVL.